The 20 T cell receptor beta chains in this list originate from one sample, sequenced in a study of shared T cell receptors in the human thymus. Clones were sequenced by immunoSEQ multiplex PCR, and TCRdb holds only the in-frame ones, with some missing. The sample has approximately 760,000 clones, 70% to 90% seen once. These data were also reused for a study on human thymus T cells.

Sequencing input: thymocytes. Receptor source: a girl less than two years old with a congenital heart defect.

The J gene is TRBJ2-7, the V gene TRBV4-1; 7 nucleotides agree with TRBD1. V gave up 5 bases and J gave up 1 base; unmatched junction bases: 8. This CDR3 spans 15 amino acids. Germline V gene lookup returns CDR1 MGHRA and CDR2 YSYEKL. CDR3 in amino acids: CASSWTTGPSYEQYF. CDR3 nucleotide sequence: TGCGCCAGCAGCTGGACGACAGGGCCTTCCTACGAGCAGTACTTC.

This clone was recorded once. The chain is built from TRBV19 and TRBJ2-7, with 10 bases aligning to TRBD1. V lost 3 bases to trimming and J lost 2 bases; unmatched junction nucleotides: 10. The CDR3 length is 17 residues. Germline-derived CDR1 and CDR2 are LNHDA and SQIVND (reference sequence). This CDR3 reads CASSMGRGTGVPYEQYF. CDR3 bases: TGTGCCAGTAGTATGGGGAGAGGGACAGGGGTTCCCTACGAGCAGTACTTC.

The chain has TRBV7-9 and TRBJ1-6, with a possible D match to TRBD1 (5 bases). Deletions cut 6 bases from V and 10 bases from J, with 25 bases between. The CDR3 loop spans 17 amino acids. Germline CDR1 is SEHNR and CDR2 is FQNEAQ (reference sequence). CDR3 in amino acids: CASRKTPQGRNVSPLHF. The DNA of the CDR3 is TGTGCCAGCAGGAAAACTCCGCAGGGTAGGAATGTCTCACCCCTCCACTTT.

J is TRBJ1-1 and V is TRBV19; perhaps TRBD1 as D (6 bases). Trimming took 7 bases from V and 10 from J, leaving 22 bases between them. Per germline, CDR1 LNHDA and CDR2 SQIVND (reference sequence). The CDR3 length is 14 residues. CDR3 sequence: CASTPGQDRIGAFF. The DNA for the CDR3 is TGTGCCAGTACTCCGGGCCAGGACAGAATAGGAGCTTTCTTT. Full variable domain (outside the CDR3, taken from reference TRBV19 and TRBJ1-1): DGGITQSPKYLFRKEGQNVTLSCEQNLNHDAMYWYRQDPGQGLRLIYYSQIVNDFQKGDIAEGYSVSREKKESFPLTVTSAQKNPTAFYLCASTPGQDRIGAFFGQGTRLTVV.

The V and J genes are TRBV7-8 and TRBJ2-3, with D maybe TRBD2 (6 bases). Germline lookup yields CDR1 SGHVS and CDR2 FQNEAQ. The CDR3 covers 12 residues. V dropped 1 base and J dropped 10 bases, with 9 bases sitting between them. The CDR3 protein is CASSLGLVAQYF. Here the CDR3 DNA reads TGTGCCAGCAGCTTAGGACTAGTAGCGCAGTATTTT.

The chain combines TRBV7-6 with TRBJ2-7; 9 bases line up with TRBD1. CDR1 is SGHVS and CDR2 is FNYEAQ in the germline V gene. The CDR3 totals 16 residues. J lost 7 bases, V lost 4 bases, and 14 bases had no gene match. The DNA of the CDR3 is TGTGCCAGCAGCTCCCCACCGGGACAGGGTCCCTGGGAGCAGTACTTC. It is translated as CASSSPPGQGPWEQYF.

This sequence joins TRBV5-8 and TRBJ1-5; TRBD1 might be the D (6 bases). Germline CDR1 reads SGHTS; CDR2 reads YDEGEE. The CDR3 runs 18 residues. V was cut by 3 bases and J by 3 bases, with 22 bases left in between. Written as DNA, the CDR3 is TGTGCCAGCAGCTATTTTATCGTGGAAACAGGGTACAATCAGCCCCAGCATTTT. This codes for CASSYFIVETGYNQPQHF. The full variable domain, its missing parts supplied by reference TRBV5-8 and TRBJ1-5, is EAGVTQSPTHLIKTRGQQATLRCSPISGHTSVYWYQQALGLGLQFLLWYDEGEERNRGNFPPRFSGRQFPNYSSELNVNALELEDSALYLCASSYFIVETGYNQPQHFGDGTRLSIL.

The V call is TRBV6-1, the J call TRBJ1-1, with D uncertain. V lost 2 bases to trimming and J lost 0 bases, with 7 bases between them. Germline V lookup: CDR1 MNHNS, CDR2 SASEGT. This CDR3 is built from 14 residues. CDR3 amino acids: CASSETVMNTEAFF. The CDR3 nucleotides read TGTGCCAGCAGTGAAACAGTCATGAACACTGAAGCTTTCTTT.

CDR3: CASRGTAVSSTDTQYF. In DNA, the CDR3 is TGTGCCAGCAGAGGGACTGCCGTTTCTAGCACAGATACGCAGTATTTT. J is TRBJ2-3 and V is TRBV27, with a possible D match to TRBD2 (6 bases). CDR3 length: 16 residues. In germline, CDR1 is MNHEY, CDR2 SMNVEV (reference sequence). Trimming removed 6 bases at V and 0 bases at J, with 16 bases between.

Comments on this clone: At one end, the junction sequence differs from germline, possibly due to a read error. Other DNA sequences in the same sample also yield this CDR3. The rearrangement uses TRBV6-5 and TRBJ1-6, with D possibly being TRBD1 (6 bases). Germline lookup yields CDR1 MNHEY and CDR2 SVGAGI. The CDR3 spans 15 residues. CDR3 sequence: CASLYRAYHNSPLHF. CDR3 in DNA: TGTGCCAGTCTCTACAGGGCATACCATAATTCCCCCCTCCACTTT.

The V call is TRBV7-9, the J call TRBJ2-2, with D hard to call. The CDR3 loop spans 13 amino acids. Trimming cost V 5 bases and J 4 bases, with 8 bases left between them. The germline V gene has CDR1 SEHNR and CDR2 FQNEAQ (reference sequence). DNA of the CDR3: TGTGCCAGCAGCGCACAGTTCACCGGGGAGCTGTTTTTT. This translates into CASSAQFTGELFF.

The table lists this clone with a count of one. For the CDR3, the DNA is TGTGCCATCAAGAATAGCGGGGGGCCGCACCTTTCCTACAATGAGCAGTTCTTC. Translated, it gives CAIKNSGGPHLSYNEQFF. J is TRBJ2-1 and V is TRBV10-3; 10 positions match TRBD2. The V and J ends lost 7 bases and 1 base, in that order; junction bases with no gene match: 13. The germline V gene has CDR1 ENHRY and CDR2 SYGVKD. This CDR3 spans 18 amino acids.

This clone was observed once. The sample carries other DNA sequences with the same CDR3. This chain links TRBV20-1 with TRBJ2-5; D is unresolved. The V and J ends lost 1 base and 4 bases respectively, with 4 bases between them. This CDR3 has 11 residues. CDR1 and CDR2 (germline): DFQATT, SNEGSKA (reference sequence). In DNA, the CDR3 is TGCAGTGCTAGAGGTCTAGAGACCCAGTACTTC. Its translation is CSARGLETQYF.

The chain carries TRBV25-1 and TRBJ2-7; maybe TRBD1 (5 bases). The CDR3 sequence is 14 residues long. V dropped 2 bases and J dropped 7 bases, with 15 bases sitting between them. Per germline, CDR1 MGHDK and CDR2 SYGVNS. CDR3 region: CASSERQGAEEQYF. The CDR3 bases are TGTGCCAGCAGTGAAAGACAAGGGGCGGAAGAGCAGTACTTC.

This clone was recorded a few times. V gene TRBV5-1 combines with J gene TRBJ2-5, with D perhaps matching TRBD2 (5 bases). This CDR3 is 13 amino acids long. Germline assignment: CDR1 SGHRS and CDR2 YFSETQ. The ends were cut back, 3 bases at V and 4 bases at J, with 10 bases in the middle. CDR3 amino acids: CASSYGIAETQYF. The DNA for the CDR3 is TGCGCCAGCAGCTACGGGATTGCAGAGACCCAGTACTTC. The full variable domain, rest sourced from reference TRBV5-1 and TRBJ2-5, is KAGVTQTPRYLIKTRGQQVTLSCSPISGHRSVSWYQQTPGQGLQFLFEYFSETQRNKGNFPGRFSGRQFSNSRSEMNVSTLELGDSALYLCASSYGIAETQYFGPGTRLLVL.

The chain recombines TRBV27 with TRBJ1-4, with TRBD1 matching 7 bases. Trimming cost V 2 bases and J 5 bases; bases outside gene matches: 8. CDR3 size: 16 residues. Germline lookup yields CDR1 MNHEY and CDR2 SMNVEV (reference sequence). The CDR3 spells CASSLPRQGPNEKLFF. CDR3 nucleotides: TGTGCCAGCAGTTTACCCAGACAGGGCCCAAATGAAAAACTGTTTTTT.

This rearrangement joins TRBV14 to TRBJ1-2; 7 bases align to TRBD1. Germline V gene sequence: CDR1 SGHDN, CDR2 FVKESK. The CDR3 sequence is 13 residues long. Trimming cost V 4 bases and J 2 bases; bases outside gene matches: 1. In nucleotides, the CDR3 is TGTGCCAGCAGCCGACAGGGAAACTATGGCTACACCTTC. Protein sequence: CASSRQGNYGYTF.

The J gene is TRBJ2-3, the V gene TRBV6-9; TRBD1 might be the D (6 bases). Germline V CDR1 and CDR2: MNHGY, SVAAGI. V was cut by 0 bases and J by 0 bases, with 19 bases left in between. The CDR3 has 19 amino acids. The CDR3 loop is CASSYSVKGGDPSTDTQYF. The CDR3 bases are TGTGCCAGCAGTTATTCGGTGAAAGGGGGTGATCCTAGCACAGATACGCAGTATTTT.

V and J are TRBV27 and TRBJ1-2; 9 nucleotides agree with TRBD1. CDR3 size: 16 residues. J gave up 4 bases and V 4 bases, and 10 bases lay outside the gene matches. Germline V gives CDR1 MNHEY, CDR2 SMNVEV (reference sequence). For the CDR3, the DNA is TGTGCCAGCAGTTGGGACAGGGCCGCATCTCCCTATGGCTACACCTTC. This encodes CASSWDRAASPYGYTF.

V gene TRBV11-2 combines with J gene TRBJ2-6; D not certain. The V gene lost 3 bases and the J gene lost 4 bases, with 4 bases spanning the gap. This CDR3 spans 13 amino acids. Germline CDR1 and CDR2: SGHAT and FQNNGV. The CDR3 sequence: CASSFGGANVLTF. The CDR3 coding sequence is TGTGCCAGCAGCTTTGGCGGGGCCAACGTCCTGACTTTC.